Sequencing of this T cell receptor (beta chain) was carried out in a study of shared clonotypes between healthy human individuals. The authors ran unsorted PBMC replicate PCRs on 300 ng DNA, around 27,000 T cell genomes. TCRdb's table, derived via immunoSEQ multiplex PCR, lists solely in-frame clones and lacks some. The sample contains about 500,000 clones, over 60% of which appear only once. This TCR was recovered from a woman in her thirties or forties in good health. Some clones in this sample may be carry-over from other donors' samples. The sequencing input was PBMCs.

CDR3 in DNA: TGTGCCAGCAGCCAGGGAAGGGACAGGGGTGTCCAAGAGACCCAGTACTTC. Translation gives CASSQGRDRGVQETQYF. The chain has TRBV14 and TRBJ2-5; 10 bases are shared with TRBD1. Trimming took 3 bases from V and 1 from J; bases not matched to a gene: 8. There are 17 residues in the CDR3. Per germline, CDR1 SGHDN and CDR2 FVKESK.